One sample yielded the 15 T cell receptor beta chains listed below, sequenced in a study of HIV-infected children after antiretroviral therapy interruption. A 3' RACE protocol on RNA, with unique molecular identifiers, produced the TCR library. TCRdb ran MiXCR on the 3' RACE reads and lists one entry per CDR3 protein. The sample lists tens of thousands of distinct CDR3 sequences, roughly 4.5% occurring once. As for treatment: PENTA 11 planned treatment interruption arm or continuous ART arm. The source material was CD45RA+ CD4+ T cells from PBMCs, pooled from several time points, sampled from a donor given antiretroviral therapy, either interrupted or continuous. Subset described: naive CD4+ CD45RA+ CD45RO- T cells. These receptors came from a pool of human donors with HIV.

This clonotype has only a few counts. V gene TRBV5-1 combines with J gene TRBJ2-3, with D possibly called TRBD1 or TRBD2 (5 bases each). Trimming cost V 1 base and J 1 base, with 7 bases left between them. CDR1 is SGHRS and CDR2 is YFSETQ in the germline V gene. The CDR3 length is 14 residues. Here the CDR3 reads CASSLLGGTDTQYF. CDR3 DNA: TGCGCCAGCAGCTTGCTGGGGGGCACAGATACGCAGTATTTT.

This clonotype was picked up a small number of times. The CDR3 here is CAISASDQPQHF. The CDR3 coding sequence is TGTGCCATCTCGGCGTCGGATCAGCCCCAGCATTTT. V and J are TRBV28 and TRBJ1-5; no clear D. The germline gives CDR1 MDHEN, CDR2 SYDVKM. V was clipped by 10 bases and J by 5 bases, with 12 bases between them. This CDR3 has 12 residues.

V gene TRBV20-1 combines with J gene TRBJ1-6; D is undetermined. Trimming took 6 bases from V and 7 from J, leaving 13 bases between them. Looked up from germline, CDR1 is DFQATT and CDR2 is SNEGSKA (reference sequence). This CDR3 spans 13 amino acids. DNA for the CDR3: TGCAGTGCCGGAATCACGGGCAATTCACCCCTCCACTTT. Amino acids: CSAGITGNSPLHF.

In its sample, this clonotype was seen a few times. The rearrangement joins TRBV6-1 to TRBJ1-1; 11 positions match TRBD1. Germline V gives CDR1 MNHNS, CDR2 SASEGT. The junction had 7 bases not matched to a gene; V was cut back by 6 bases and J by 10 bases. This CDR3 is built from 13 residues. The CDR3 DNA sequence: TGTGCCAGCAGCACGGACAGGGGGCCGGGAGCTTTCTTT. Translated, it gives CASSTDRGPGAFF.

This clonotype has a count of ten or more. The CDR3 is CASIWDRGYTIYF. Here the CDR3 DNA reads TGTGCCAGCATCTGGGACAGGGGCTACACCATATATTTT. V is TRBV6-1 and J is TRBJ1-3; 10 bases map to TRBD1. The J segment lost 8 bases and the V segment lost 7 bases, leaving 5 bases of the junction unmatched. Germline-derived CDR1 and CDR2 are MNHNS and SASEGT. CDR3 size: 13 residues.

This clonotype was counted at least ten times. This rearrangement joins TRBV21-1 to TRBJ1-1; the table calls TRBD1, which could not be checked here. TRBV21-1 is deemed a pseudogene. CDR3 length equals 16 residues. The CDR3 coding sequence is TGTGCCAGCAGCAAAGTCCCGGGGAAACAGCACACTGAAGCTTTCTTT. Its protein is CASSKVPGKQHTEAFF.

The chain recombines TRBV7-3 with TRBJ1-3; D is unresolved. V dropped 4 bases and J dropped 1 base, with 5 bases sitting between them. There are 13 residues in the CDR3. Germline V gives CDR1 SGHTA, CDR2 FQGTGA. The CDR3 region has the DNA TGTGCCAGCAGCTCCTCATCTGGAAACACCATATATTTT. Protein sequence: CASSSSSGNTIYF.

This clonotype was seen repeatedly, ten times or more. The V and J genes are TRBV20-1 and TRBJ2-7; TRBD2 aligns across 14 bases. The germline gives CDR1 DFQATT, CDR2 SNEGSKA (reference sequence). Trimming took 5 bases from V and 7 from J; bases not matched to a gene: 13. The CDR3 has 16 residues. CDR3 sequence reads: CSAGRLAGGPGREQYF. The DNA for the CDR3 is TGCAGTGCTGGTCGACTAGCGGGGGGGCCGGGGAGAGAGCAGTACTTC.

This clonotype has ten or more counts. The chain couples TRBV5-6 to TRBJ2-3; 7 bases fit TRBD2. Germline V gives CDR1 SGHDT, CDR2 YYEEEE. There are 15 residues in the CDR3. The junction had 11 bases not matched to a gene; V was cut back by 0 bases and J by 10 bases. The CDR3 region is CASSLEGTIHPPQYF. DNA of the CDR3: TGTGCCAGCAGCTTGGAGGGGACTATACACCCGCCGCAGTATTTT.

This clonotype was seen repeatedly, ten times or more. The J gene is TRBJ2-5, the V gene TRBV6-5; D is tentatively TRBD1 or TRBD2 (5 bases each). Germline CDR1 reads MNHEY; CDR2 reads SVGAGI. The germline V and J ends were trimmed by 5 bases and 4 bases, with 14 bases remaining between them. This CDR3 region has 14 residues. The CDR3 sequence is CASSTGTAGETQYF. CDR3 bases: TGTGCCAGCAGTACCGGGACGGCGGGAGAGACCCAGTACTTC.

At least ten counts were recorded for this clonotype. The chain couples TRBV5-1 to TRBJ1-1; tentative D call: TRBD1 (6 bases). Germline V gene sequence: CDR1 SGHRS, CDR2 YFSETQ. The CDR3 extends over 15 amino acids. Trimming shortened V by 0 bases and J by 3 bases, and 12 bases separated the two germline ends. CDR3 protein: CASSLVYGQHTEAFF. The DNA for the CDR3 is TGCGCCAGCAGCTTGGTTTACGGACAGCACACTGAAGCTTTCTTT.

This clonotype was seen many times. V and J are TRBV2 and TRBJ2-3; the D call may be TRBD1 or TRBD2 (6 bases each). V lost 9 bases to trimming and J lost 5 bases, with 12 bases between them. The CDR3 has 12 amino acids. The germline V gene encodes CDR1 SNHLY and CDR2 FYNNEI. CDR3 protein: CARGGLGDTQYF. DNA of the CDR3: TGTGCCAGAGGGGGGCTGGGAGATACGCAGTATTTT.

This clonotype has only a few counts. The genes are TRBV27 and TRBJ1-1; 7 positions agree with TRBD1. The V gene's germline CDR1 is MNHEY and CDR2 SMNVEV (reference sequence). Trimming at V came to 6 bases and at J to 3 bases, leaving 7 bases not matched to a gene. This CDR3 comprises 14 residues. In DNA, the CDR3 is TGTGCCAGCAGCTGGGGGACAGCCGACACTGAAGCTTTCTTT. Residues: CASSWGTADTEAFF.

This clonotype was seen repeatedly, ten times or more. This chain joins TRBV29-1 and TRBJ1-1, with D uncertain. The CDR3 has 8 residues. V lost 0 bases and J lost 13, with 3 bases in between. Germline V lookup: CDR1 SQVTM, CDR2 ANQGSEA. CDR3 DNA sequence: TGCAGCGTTGAAGAGGGTTTCTTT. As protein: CSVEEGFF.

This clonotype was counted at least ten times. The chain combines TRBV4-1 with TRBJ2-3; D not certain. The CDR3 totals 12 residues. CDR1 is MGHRA and CDR2 is YSYEKL in the germline V gene. V shed 1 base and J shed 6 bases, with 5 bases lying between them. The CDR3 sequence: CASSQALDTQYF. Written as DNA, the CDR3 is TGCGCCAGCAGCCAAGCGCTCGATACGCAGTATTTT.